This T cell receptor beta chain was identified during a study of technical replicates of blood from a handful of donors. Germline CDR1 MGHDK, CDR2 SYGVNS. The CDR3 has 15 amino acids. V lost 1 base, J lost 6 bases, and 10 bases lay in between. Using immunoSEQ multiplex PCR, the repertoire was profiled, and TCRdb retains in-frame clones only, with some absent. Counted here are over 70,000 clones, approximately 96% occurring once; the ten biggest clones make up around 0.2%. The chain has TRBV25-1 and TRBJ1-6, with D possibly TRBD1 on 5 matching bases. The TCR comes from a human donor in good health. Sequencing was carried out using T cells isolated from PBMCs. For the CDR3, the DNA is TGTGCCAGCAGTGAATTCGGGGGACTTAATTCACCCCTCCACTTT. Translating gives CASSEFGGLNSPLHF. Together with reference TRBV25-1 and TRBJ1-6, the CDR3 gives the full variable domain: EADIYQTPRYLVIGTGKKITLECSQTMGHDKMYWYQQDPGMELHLIHYSYGVNSTEKGDLSSESTVSRIRTEHFPLTLESARPSHTSQYLCASSEFGGLNSPLHFGNGTRLTVT.